This paragraph covers one TCR beta chain sequence. The table lists this clone with a count of one. Its antigen specificity is not known. The sample holds no much larger clone one base away, and base qualities are not on file. The trial excluded patients who had a history of autoimmune disease or who were on systemic immunosuppression. Peripheral blood for TCR sequencing was collected from all dose cohorts at baseline, on cycle 4 day 1, and on cycle 7 day 1. The samples were taken from a phase I, first-in-human, multicenter, open-label dose-escalation trial of ivuxolimab. Adults with locally advanced or metastatic head and neck squamous cell, hepatocellular, melanoma or renal cell carcinoma were enrolled in the trial. Before TCR sequencing, CD4+ T cells and CD8+ T cells from peripheral blood were sorted into separate populations. V drops 5 bases and J drops 1 base, leaving 14 bases in between. Measured from the cysteine to the phenylalanine, the CDR3 is 16 residues long. Only the CDR3 region is kept as DNA, spanning 48 bases read in frame from base 1. From a lookup of the germline V gene (reference sequence), CDR1 and CDR2 are MNHNY and SVGAGI.

To sequence the TCRbeta CDR3 region, genomic DNA was isolated from the sorted cells. The immunoSEQ Assay was used to sequence the TCRbeta CDR3 regions. TCRdb took over this immuneACCESS table, retaining in-frame rearrangements with V and J assigned. Such tables are incomplete; in checked studies, under half of the missing clones stem from an unresolved V gene, and the remainder is unexplained. This sample comprises just under 75,000 clones, approximately 90% of them detected only once. Together, the top ten hold about 0.45% of the sample. The data were obtained in a study of OX40 agonist ivuxolimab in advanced cancers. Looking at the study overall: The costimulatory receptor OX40 (CD134) was targeted by ivuxolimab, a fully human IgG2 agonistic monoclonal antibody. Intravenous ivuxolimab was administered to patients every 2 weeks at six dose levels: 0.01, 0.1, 0.3, 1.5, 3 and 10 mg/kg. Of the 52 patients in dose escalation, about 20 had hepatocellular carcinoma, some 15 had melanoma, 9 had renal cell carcinoma and 9 had head and neck cancer. In the dose-escalation cohort, 75% to 90% of patients were male, and the mean age was around 60 years with a range of roughly 23 to 79. Patients were allowed to have had prior anti-PD-1, anti-PD-L1 or anti-CTLA-4 therapy, and 40% of the dose-escalation patients had previously received checkpoint inhibitors. Partial responses occurred in three dose-escalation patients, of whom one had hepatocellular carcinoma and two had cutaneous melanoma. Peripheral TCRbeta sequencing was intended to test whether TCR sequence diversity was altered and clonal T-cell expansion was caused by ivuxolimab. The paper describes the monotherapy dose-escalation part (N of about 54 patients) of the phase I trial of ivuxolimab.

The research as a whole found: After ivuxolimab, expanded clones were on average more numerous among CD8+ T cells than among CD4+ T cells. At doses from 0.1 to 3.0 mg/kg, clonal expansion was seen in both CD4+ and CD8+ blood T cells between baseline and week 6. Partial responders in the 0.1-3.0 mg/kg groups had among the lowest normalized peripheral clonal expansion, especially among CD8+ T cells. Low levels of normalized T-cell clonal expansion were also seen in some nonresponding patients. The antigen specificity of the clonally expanded peripheral T cells was not determined.

The receptor chain draws on TRBV6-6 and TRBJ2-2, with no confident D gene call. The sample in question was CD4+ or CD8+ T cells sorted from blood, obtained in a trial of the OX40 agonist ivuxolimab. The source of this sequence is an adult with an advanced solid tumor such as melanoma, head and neck, liver or kidney cancer. For the CDR3, the sequence is CASSRQQRWNTGELFF. The sequenced DNA: TGTGCCAGCAGTCGACAACAGAGATGGAACACCGGGGAGCTGTTTTTT.